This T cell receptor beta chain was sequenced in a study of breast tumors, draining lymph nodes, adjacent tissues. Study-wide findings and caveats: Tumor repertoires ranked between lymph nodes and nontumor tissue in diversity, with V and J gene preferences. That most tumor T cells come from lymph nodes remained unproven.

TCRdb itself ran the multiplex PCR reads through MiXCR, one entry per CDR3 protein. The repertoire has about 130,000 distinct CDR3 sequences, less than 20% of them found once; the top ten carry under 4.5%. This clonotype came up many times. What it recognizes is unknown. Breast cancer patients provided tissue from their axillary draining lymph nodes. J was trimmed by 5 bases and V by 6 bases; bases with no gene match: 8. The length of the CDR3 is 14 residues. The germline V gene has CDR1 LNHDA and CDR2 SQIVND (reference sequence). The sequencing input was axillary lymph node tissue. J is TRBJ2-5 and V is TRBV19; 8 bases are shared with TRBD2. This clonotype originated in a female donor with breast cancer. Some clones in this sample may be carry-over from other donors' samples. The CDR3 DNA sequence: TGTGCCAGTAGCGGGAGGGAGGGTAGGGAGACCCAGTACTTC. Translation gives CASSGREGRETQYF.